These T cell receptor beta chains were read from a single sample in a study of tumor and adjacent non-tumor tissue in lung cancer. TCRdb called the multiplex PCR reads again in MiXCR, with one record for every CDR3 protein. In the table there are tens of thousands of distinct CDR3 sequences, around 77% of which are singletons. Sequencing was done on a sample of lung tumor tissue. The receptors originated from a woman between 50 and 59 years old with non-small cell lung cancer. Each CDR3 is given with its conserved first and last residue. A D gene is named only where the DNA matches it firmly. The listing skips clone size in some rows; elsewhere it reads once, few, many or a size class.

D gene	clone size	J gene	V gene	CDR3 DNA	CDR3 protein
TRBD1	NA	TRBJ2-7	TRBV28	TGTACCAGCAGCCGAAGACAGGGCCTTAGCTCCTACGACCAGTACTTC	CTSSRRQGLSSYDQYF
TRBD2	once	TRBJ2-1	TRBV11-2	TGTGCCAGCAGCTTAGAATCTAGCGGGAATGAGCAGTTCTTC	CASSLESSGNEQFF
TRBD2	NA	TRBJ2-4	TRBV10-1	TGCGCCAGCAGGACCCCGGGGATTAGCGGGAGCAAAAACATTCAGTGCTTC	CASRTPGISGSKNIQCF
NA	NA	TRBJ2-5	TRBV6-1	TGCGCCAGCAGCCGGGACACGGAGTACTTC	CASSRDTEYF
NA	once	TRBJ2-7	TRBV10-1	TGCGCCGGCAGTGTCACAGGATCCTACGAGCAGTACTTC	CAGSVTGSYEQYF
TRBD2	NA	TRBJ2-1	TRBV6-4	TGTGCCAGCAGTGATTCGAATAGCGGGTTCAATGAGCACTTCTTC	CASSDSNSGFNEHFF
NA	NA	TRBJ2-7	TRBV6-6	TGTGCCAGCAGTCTCTTCAGAGGACATGGGGCATACGAGCAGTACTTC	CASSLFRGHGAYEQYF
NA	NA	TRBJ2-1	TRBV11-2	TGTGCCAGCAGCCCAGGGGGTCTAACGGGAGTAGATGAGCAGTTCTTC	CASSPGGLTGVDEQFF
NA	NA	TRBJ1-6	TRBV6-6	TGTGCCAGCAGTACTCCGGCTCAGGGGAGTTCACCCCTCCACTTT	CASSTPAQGSSPLHF
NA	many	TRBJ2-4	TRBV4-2	TGTGCCAGCAGCCAAGATTTAGGAGGCCAAAACATTCAGTACTTC	CASSQDLGGQNIQYF
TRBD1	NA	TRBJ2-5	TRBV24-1	TGTACCACTAGTGACTACCGGACAGGGGGCGAGACCCAGTACTTC	CTTSDYRTGGETQYF
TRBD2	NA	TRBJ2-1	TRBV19	TGTGCCAGTAGTAGACTAGCGGGAGTCTACAATGAGCAGTTCTTC	CASSRLAGVYNEQFF
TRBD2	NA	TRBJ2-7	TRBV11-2	TGTACCAGTAGCTTTCAGAGCGGGAGGGGTTCCTACGAGCAGTACTTC	CTSSFQSGRGSYEQYF
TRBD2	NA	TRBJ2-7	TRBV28	TGTGCCAACAAGGGACTAGCGGGAGGCTCCTACGAACAGTACTTC	CANKGLAGGSYEQYF
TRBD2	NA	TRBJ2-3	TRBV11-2	TGTGCCAGCAGCCCGCCGGGACTAGTGGACACGGATACACAGTATTTT	CASSPPGLVDTDTQYF
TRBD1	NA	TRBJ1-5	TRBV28	TGTGCCAGCAGTCCATTAGACAGGGACGCGGGGCAGCCCCAACATTTT	CASSPLDRDAGQPQHF
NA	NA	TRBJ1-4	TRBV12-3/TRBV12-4	TGTGCCTGCAGTCCCGACAGTCCCTTGGAAAAACTGTTTTTT	CACSPDSPLEKLFF
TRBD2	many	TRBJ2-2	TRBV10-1	TGCGCCAGCCGGGGGGGGGGGAACACCGGGGAGCTGTTTTTT	CASRGGGNTGELFF
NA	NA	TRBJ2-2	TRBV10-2	TGCGCCAGCAGTGAGGGAATGGGACCGCTGTACATCGGGGAGCTGTTTTTT	CASSEGMGPLYIGELFF
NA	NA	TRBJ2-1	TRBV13	TGTGCCAGCAGCTCCTCGGACAGAGAAGGGGCTCAGCAGTCCTTC	CASSSSDREGAQQSF
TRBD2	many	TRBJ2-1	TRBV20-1	TGCAGTGCTAGTGGGGGGTCGACTAGCGGATTATACAATGAGCAGTTCTTC	CSASGGSTSGLYNEQFF
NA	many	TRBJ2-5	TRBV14	TGTGCCAGCAGGATCGCGAACGCTTCCCTTGGGAGCGCCCCTAAGACCCAGTACTTC	CASRIANASLGSAPKTQYF
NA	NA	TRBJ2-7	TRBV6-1	TGTGGCAGCAGTGAAGGAGGGGCCCTCTCCTACGAGCAATACTTC	CGSSEGGALSYEQYF
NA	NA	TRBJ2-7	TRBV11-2	TGTGCCAGCAGCTTAAGTTCTACGGAACAGTACTTC	CASSLSSTEQYF
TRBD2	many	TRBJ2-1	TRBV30	TGTGCCTGGCGTCAGCCAGCGGGAGATATCAATGAGCAGTTCTTC	CAWRQPAGDINEQFF
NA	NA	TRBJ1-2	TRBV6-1	TGTGCTAGCAGTGAATTCGAGACAACCTTCTATGGCTACACCTTC	CASSEFETTFYGYTF
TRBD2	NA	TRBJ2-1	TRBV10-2	TGCGCCAGCAGTGAGTCGGAGACTAGCGGGATGAATGAGCTGTTCTTC	CASSESETSGMNELFF
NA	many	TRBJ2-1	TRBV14	TGTGCCAGCAGCCTTGACGGGATCAGAGGGTTCTTC	CASSLDGIRGFF
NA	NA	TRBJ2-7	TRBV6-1	TGTGCCAGCAGTGAAGGAGGGGCCCTCTCATACGAGCAGCACTTC	CASSEGGALSYEQHF
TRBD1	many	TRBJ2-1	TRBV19	TGTGCCAGTAGTATGAGGGACAGGGCCGGGAATGAGCAGTTCTTC	CASSMRDRAGNEQFF
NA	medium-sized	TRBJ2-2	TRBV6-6	TGTGCCAGCAGCAAGGACACTAACACCGGGGAGCTGTTTTTT	CASSKDTNTGELFF
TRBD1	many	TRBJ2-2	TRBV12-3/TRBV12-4	TGTGCCAGCAGTTTAGGGACAGGGACAAACACCGGGGAGCTGTTTTTT	CASSLGTGTNTGELFF
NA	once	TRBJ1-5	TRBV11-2	TGTGCCAGCAGCTTTGATGGATTGAGCAATCGGCCCCTTCATTTT	CASSFDGLSNRPLHF
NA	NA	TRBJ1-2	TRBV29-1	TGCCGCGTGGGGAACAGGCCTGGCGGGGGCTACACCTTC	CRVGNRPGGGYTF
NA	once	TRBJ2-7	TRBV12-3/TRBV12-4	TGTGCCAGCAGCTTATCGGCTAGCGAGCAGTACTTC	CASSLSASEQYF
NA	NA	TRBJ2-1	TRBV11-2	TGTGGCAGCAGCTCCCATTATTCCGACAATGAGCAATTCTTC	CGSSSHYSDNEQFF